This record looks at one T cell receptor beta chain sequence and its context. What it binds is unknown. This sample was taken from a study of T cells in Graves' hyperthyroidism and ophthalmopathy. Study-level points and caveats: Among thyroid clonotypes expanded above 0.001, most also appeared in blood. Progression to ophthalmopathy was predicted a median of roughly seven months early.

Regions amplified from RNA transcripts were the TCR beta CDR3 regions. Carried out on the TCR CDR3, a first-round RT-PCR used the HTBI primer set. TCRdb used MiXCR to reprocess the multiplex PCR reads, holding one entry per CDR3 protein. Altogether about 410,000 distinct CDR3 sequences are present, about 15% being singletons, with the ten largest covering approximately 13%. Sequenced: blood. The sequence derives from a man between 18 and 35 years old with Graves' ophthalmopathy.

The CDR3 region is CASSSTSEQYF. In nucleotides, the CDR3 is TGTGCCAGCAGCTCGACTAGCGAGCAGTACTTC. The chain links TRBV6-1 to TRBJ2-7; TRBD2 might be the D (6 bases). There are 11 residues in the CDR3. Germline loops: CDR1 MNHNS, CDR2 SASEGT. The V gene lost 6 bases and the J gene lost 6 bases, with 9 bases spanning the gap.